This section outlines one T cell receptor (beta chain) sequence together with its context. The antigen is not known. Generated by immunoSEQ multiplex PCR, the TCRdb table keeps only in-frame clones and is missing some. This table holds about 350,000 clones, about 88% found once. The data stem from a study of Ad26.COV2.S vaccination and SARS-CoV-2 variants. Treatment here: approximately 18 received Ad26.COV2.S at low or high dose, single or two shots; several received placebo; per-sample allocation not given. Each sample was drawn 63 days after the first injection (of vaccine or placebo). CDR3 length: 17 residues. Germline V gives CDR1 MNHEY, CDR2 SMNVEV (reference sequence). V lost 6 bases and J lost 0, with 19 bases in between. Study observations and caveats: Comparable non-spike TCR breadth was observed in vaccine and placebo recipients.

The specimen was peripheral blood, collected in a trial of Ad26.COV2.S vaccine versus placebo. This chain links TRBV27 with TRBJ2-3; unclear D gene. The TCR comes from a person aged 18 to 59 who received the Ad26.COV2.S COVID-19 vaccine or a placebo. DNA for the CDR3: TGTGCCAGCAGCGCTATATACAGACAAACTAGCACAGATACGCAGTATTTT. This translates into CASSAIYRQTSTDTQYF.